Listed below are T cell receptor beta chains from one sample, sequenced in a study of T cell responses to AZD1222 COVID-19 vaccine. Some clones are missing from TCRdb's copy, which holds only in-frame ones; the method was immunoSEQ multiplex PCR. The top ten hold about 20% of the sample, which has under 70,000 clones, roughly 84% seen once. Material: peripheral blood, obtained on day 0 of AZD1222 vaccination. The receptors stem from an adult in good health. The CDR3 runs from the conserved cysteine through the conserved F or W. The order of the fields is clone size, V gene, J gene, D gene, CDR3 protein, CDR3 DNA. D genes are given only for firm matches. Some rows mark clone size as missing; the rest say once, few, many or name a class of expanded clone.

abundance: -
v_gene: TRBV18
j_gene: TRBJ1-5
d_gene: TRBD1
CDR3aa: CASSPTGGAGAPQHF
CDR3nt: TGTGCCAGCTCACCGACAGGGGGCGCAGGGGCGCCCCAGCATTTT

abundance: -
v_gene: TRBV11-2
j_gene: TRBJ2-7
d_gene: -
CDR3aa: CASSSLRGGYEQYF
CDR3nt: TGTGCCAGCAGCAGTCTTAGAGGCGGGTACGAGCAGTACTTC

abundance: -
v_gene: TRBV6-5
j_gene: TRBJ1-1
d_gene: TRBD1
CDR3aa: CASSYSVDRGNTEAFF
CDR3nt: TGTGCCAGCAGTTACTCTGTGGACAGGGGGAACACTGAAGCTTTCTTT

abundance: -
v_gene: TRBV6-5
j_gene: TRBJ1-5
d_gene: -
CDR3aa: CASSYSRYTAHQPQHF
CDR3nt: TGTGCCAGCAGTTACTCTCGGTACACAGCGCATCAGCCCCAGCATTTT

abundance: -
v_gene: TRBV7-9
j_gene: TRBJ2-7
d_gene: -
CDR3aa: CASSQTGPPYEQYF
CDR3nt: TGTGCCAGCAGCCAGACAGGACCCCCCTACGAGCAGTACTTC

abundance: -
v_gene: TRBV5-1
j_gene: TRBJ2-3
d_gene: TRBD2
CDR3aa: CASTQSGGAADTQYF
CDR3nt: TGCGCCAGCACCCAAAGCGGGGGGGCCGCAGATACGCAGTATTTT

abundance: -
v_gene: TRBV19
j_gene: TRBJ1-1
d_gene: -
CDR3aa: CASSRRHTEAFF
CDR3nt: TGTGCCAGTAGTAGAAGACACACTGAAGCTTTCTTT

abundance: -
v_gene: TRBV20-1
j_gene: TRBJ2-4
d_gene: TRBD2
CDR3aa: CSASRGVAKNIQYF
CDR3nt: TGCAGTGCTAGTCGGGGGGTCGCCAAAAACATTCAGTACTTC

abundance: -
v_gene: TRBV7-2
j_gene: TRBJ2-7
d_gene: -
CDR3aa: CASRLVPGGTYEQYF
CDR3nt: TGTGCCAGCCGATTAGTTCCGGGCGGGACTTACGAGCAGTACTTC

abundance: -
v_gene: TRBV5-1
j_gene: TRBJ2-5
d_gene: TRBD1
CDR3aa: CASSLQTGTGASLRETQYF
CDR3nt: TGCGCCAGCAGCTTACAAACCGGGACAGGGGCCTCCCTGCGAGAGACCCAGTACTTC

abundance: -
v_gene: TRBV7-2
j_gene: TRBJ1-6
d_gene: TRBD1
CDR3aa: CASSLEGQANSPLHF
CDR3nt: TGTGCCAGCAGCTTAGAGGGACAGGCGAATTCACCCCTCCACTTT

abundance: -
v_gene: TRBV15
j_gene: TRBJ1-5
d_gene: -
CDR3aa: CATSSGGTSNQPQHF
CDR3nt: TGTGCCACCAGCAGTGGAGGGACGAGCAATCAGCCCCAGCATTTT

abundance: -
v_gene: TRBV7-2
j_gene: TRBJ1-5
d_gene: -
CDR3aa: CASSTDRSNQPQHF
CDR3nt: TGTGCCAGCAGCACCGACAGATCCAATCAGCCCCAGCATTTT

abundance: -
v_gene: TRBV29-1
j_gene: TRBJ2-3
d_gene: TRBD2
CDR3aa: CSVGRLAGGKTDTQYF
CDR3nt: TGCAGCGTTGGGCGACTAGCGGGGGGCAAAACAGATACGCAGTATTTT

abundance: once
v_gene: TRBV9
j_gene: TRBJ1-6
d_gene: TRBD1
CDR3aa: CASSVGRWTHRGGQGSSPLHF
CDR3nt: TGTGCCAGCAGCGTAGGGCGTTGGACTCATCGTGGGGGACAGGGAAGCTCACCCCTCCACTTT

abundance: -
v_gene: TRBV2
j_gene: TRBJ2-1
d_gene: -
CDR3aa: CASSVPDLGPDEQFF
CDR3nt: TGTGCCAGCAGCGTACCGGACTTAGGACCCGATGAGCAGTTCTTC

abundance: -
v_gene: TRBV6-4
j_gene: TRBJ2-1
d_gene: -
CDR3aa: CASSDGGYNEQFF
CDR3nt: TGTGCCAGCAGTGACGGGGGGTACAATGAGCAGTTCTTC

abundance: once
v_gene: TRBV30
j_gene: TRBJ2-1
d_gene: TRBD2
CDR3aa: CAWSGTSGGAGEQFF
CDR3nt: TGTGCCTGGAGTGGGACTAGCGGGGGGGCCGGTGAGCAGTTCTTC

abundance: -
v_gene: TRBV30
j_gene: TRBJ1-5
d_gene: -
CDR3aa: CAWGTNSNQPQHF
CDR3nt: TGTGCCTGGGGGACTAATAGCAATCAGCCCCAGCATTTT

abundance: -
v_gene: TRBV3-1/TRBV3-2
j_gene: TRBJ1-5
d_gene: -
CDR3aa: CASSHGGQPQHF
CDR3nt: TGTGCCAGCAGCCATGGCGGTCAGCCCCAGCATTTT

abundance: -
v_gene: TRBV29-1
j_gene: TRBJ2-7
d_gene: -
CDR3aa: CSVEEEGTLPYEQYF
CDR3nt: TGCAGCGTTGAAGAAGAAGGGACACTGCCCTACGAGCAGTACTTC

abundance: once
v_gene: TRBV19
j_gene: TRBJ2-1
d_gene: TRBD1
CDR3aa: CASRPDRGYNEQFF
CDR3nt: TGTGCCAGTAGGCCCGACAGGGGGTACAATGAGCAGTTCTTC

abundance: -
v_gene: TRBV6-5
j_gene: TRBJ2-1
d_gene: TRBD1
CDR3aa: CASSYYQGQNNEQFF
CDR3nt: TGTGCCAGCAGTTACTACCAGGGACAGAACAATGAGCAGTTCTTC

abundance: -
v_gene: TRBV6-4
j_gene: TRBJ1-5
d_gene: TRBD1
CDR3aa: CASTDRALAQHF
CDR3nt: TGTGCCAGCACCGACAGGGCCCTGGCCCAGCATTTT

abundance: -
v_gene: TRBV5-1
j_gene: TRBJ1-1
d_gene: TRBD1
CDR3aa: CASSLGQGANTEAFF
CDR3nt: TGCGCCAGCAGCTTGGGCCAGGGGGCGAACACTGAAGCTTTCTTT

abundance: -
v_gene: TRBV29-1
j_gene: TRBJ1-1
d_gene: -
CDR3aa: CSVPGGNEAFF
CDR3nt: TGCAGCGTCCCGGGGGGCAATGAAGCTTTCTTT